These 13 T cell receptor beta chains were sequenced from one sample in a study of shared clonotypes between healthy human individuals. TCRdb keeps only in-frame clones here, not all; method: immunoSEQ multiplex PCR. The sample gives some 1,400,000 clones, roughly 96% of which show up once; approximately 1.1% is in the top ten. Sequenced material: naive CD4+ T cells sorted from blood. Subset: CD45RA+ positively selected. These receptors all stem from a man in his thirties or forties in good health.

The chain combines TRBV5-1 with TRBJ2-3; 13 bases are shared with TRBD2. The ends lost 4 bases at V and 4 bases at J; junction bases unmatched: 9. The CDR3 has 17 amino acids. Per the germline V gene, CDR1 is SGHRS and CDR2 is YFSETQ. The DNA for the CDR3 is TGCGCCAGCAGCAACGGACTAGCGGGAGTCTGGCCAGATACGCAGTATTTT. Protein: CASSNGLAGVWPDTQYF.

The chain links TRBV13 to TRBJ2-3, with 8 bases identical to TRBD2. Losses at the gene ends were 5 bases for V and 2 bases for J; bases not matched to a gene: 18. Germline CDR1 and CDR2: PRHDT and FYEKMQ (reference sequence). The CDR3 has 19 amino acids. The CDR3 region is CASSPIVSTSGLITDTQYF. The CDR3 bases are TGTGCCAGCAGCCCGATCGTTTCTACTAGCGGTTTAATCACAGATACGCAGTATTTT.

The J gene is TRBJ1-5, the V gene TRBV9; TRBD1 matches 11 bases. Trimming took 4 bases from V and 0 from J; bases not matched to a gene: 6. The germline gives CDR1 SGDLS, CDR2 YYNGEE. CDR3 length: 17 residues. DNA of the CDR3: TGTGCCAGCAGCCCTGGGACAGGGGGTTATAGCAATCAGCCCCAGCATTTT. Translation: CASSPGTGGYSNQPQHF. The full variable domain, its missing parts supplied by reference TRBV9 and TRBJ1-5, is DSGVTQTPKHLITATGQRVTLRCSPRSGDLSVYWYQQSLDQGLQFLIQYYNGEERAKGNILERFSAQQFPDLHSELNLSSLELGDSALYFCASSPGTGGYSNQPQHFGDGTRLSIL.

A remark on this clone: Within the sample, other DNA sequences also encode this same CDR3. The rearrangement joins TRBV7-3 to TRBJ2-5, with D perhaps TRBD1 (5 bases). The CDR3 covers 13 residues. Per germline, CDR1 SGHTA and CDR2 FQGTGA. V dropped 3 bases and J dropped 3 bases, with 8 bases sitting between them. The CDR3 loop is CASSFGREETQYF. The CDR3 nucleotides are TGTGCCAGCAGCTTCGGCAGGGAAGAGACCCAGTACTTC. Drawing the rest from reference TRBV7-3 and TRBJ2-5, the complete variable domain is GAGVSQTPSNKVTEKGKYVELRCDPISGHTALYWYRQSLGQGPEFLIYFQGTGAADDSGLPNDRFFAVRPEGSVSTLKIQRTERGDSAVYLCASSFGREETQYFGPGTRLLVL.

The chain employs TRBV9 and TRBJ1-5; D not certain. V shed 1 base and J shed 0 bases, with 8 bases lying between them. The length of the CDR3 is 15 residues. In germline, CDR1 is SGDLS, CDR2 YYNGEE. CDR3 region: CASSVTGNSNQPQHF. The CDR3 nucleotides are TGTGCCAGCAGCGTAACGGGTAATAGCAATCAGCCCCAGCATTTT.

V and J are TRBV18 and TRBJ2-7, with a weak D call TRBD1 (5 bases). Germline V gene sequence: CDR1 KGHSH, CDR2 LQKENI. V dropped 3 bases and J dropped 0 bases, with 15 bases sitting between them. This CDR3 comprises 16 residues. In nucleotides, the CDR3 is TGTGCCAGCTCACCCCCGCAGGGTATAAGCTCCTACGAGCAGTACTTC. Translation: CASSPPQGISSYEQYF.

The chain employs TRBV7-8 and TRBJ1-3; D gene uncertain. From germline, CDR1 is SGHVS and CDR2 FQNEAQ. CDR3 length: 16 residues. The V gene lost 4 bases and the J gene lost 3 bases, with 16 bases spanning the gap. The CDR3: CASSSEPVEVGNTIYF. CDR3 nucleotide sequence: TGTGCCAGCAGCTCTGAGCCGGTTGAGGTTGGAAACACCATATATTTT.

The CDR3 reads CASSLLGSSTNEKLFF. The CDR3 bases are TGCGCCAGCAGCTTGTTAGGGTCCTCAACTAATGAAAAACTGTTTTTT. The chain recombines TRBV5-1 with TRBJ1-4; D is unclear. The CDR3 totals 16 residues. V lost 1 base to trimming and J lost 0 bases, with 10 bases between them. CDR1 is SGHRS and CDR2 is YFSETQ in the germline V gene.

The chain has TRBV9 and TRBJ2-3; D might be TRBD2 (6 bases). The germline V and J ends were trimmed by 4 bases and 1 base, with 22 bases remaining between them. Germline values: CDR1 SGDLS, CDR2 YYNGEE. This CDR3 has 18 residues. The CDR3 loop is CASSRFYGSPGGTDTQYF. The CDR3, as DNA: TGTGCCAGCAGCCGTTTTTACGGGTCCCCGGGGGGCACAGATACGCAGTATTTT.

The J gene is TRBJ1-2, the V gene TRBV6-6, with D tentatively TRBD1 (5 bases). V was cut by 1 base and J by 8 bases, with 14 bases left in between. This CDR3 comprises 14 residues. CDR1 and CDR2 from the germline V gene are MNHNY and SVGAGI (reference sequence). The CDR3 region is CASSYLGTDWGYTF. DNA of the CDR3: TGTGCCAGCAGTTACTTGGGGACCGACTGGGGCTACACCTTC.

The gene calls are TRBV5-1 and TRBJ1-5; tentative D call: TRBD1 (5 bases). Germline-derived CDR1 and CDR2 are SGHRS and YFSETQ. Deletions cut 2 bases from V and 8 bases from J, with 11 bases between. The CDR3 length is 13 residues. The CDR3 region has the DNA TGCGCCAGCAGCTTCTGGGGCAACGAGCCCCAGCATTTT. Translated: CASSFWGNEPQHF.

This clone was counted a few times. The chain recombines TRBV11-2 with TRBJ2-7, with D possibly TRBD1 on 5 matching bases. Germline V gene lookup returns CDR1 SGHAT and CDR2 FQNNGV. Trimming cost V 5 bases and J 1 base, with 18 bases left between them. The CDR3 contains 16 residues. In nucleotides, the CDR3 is TGTGCCAGCAGCCCCAGGGCTCAGGGAACGTCCTACGAGCAGTACTTC. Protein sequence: CASSPRAQGTSYEQYF. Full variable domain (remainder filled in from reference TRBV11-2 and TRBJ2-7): EAGVAQSPRYKIIEKRQSVAFWCNPISGHATLYWYQQILGQGPKLLIQFQNNGVVDDSQLPKDRFSAERLKGVDSTLKIQPAKLEDSAVYLCASSPRAQGTSYEQYFGPGTRLTVT.

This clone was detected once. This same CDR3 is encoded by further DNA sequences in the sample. The CDR3 loop reads CASSYGGGRTDTQYF. The CDR3 DNA follows: TGTGCCAGCAGTTACGGAGGGGGCCGCACAGATACGCAGTATTTT. The J gene is TRBJ2-3, the V gene TRBV6-5, with D maybe TRBD1 (7 bases). V was clipped by 2 bases and J by 1 base, with 10 bases between them. The CDR3 spans 15 residues. Germline V CDR1 and CDR2: MNHEY, SVGAGI.